Listed below are T cell receptor beta chains from one sample, sequenced in a study of blood T cells in healthy people across ages. MiXCR, run by TCRdb on the 5' RACE reads, gives a single entry per CDR3 protein. This table holds more than 650,000 distinct CDR3 sequences, around half found once. The sample taken for sequencing was blood. The receptors come from an elderly man in good health. The CDR3 runs from the conserved cysteine through the conserved F or W. D genes are given only for firm matches. Size is stated for part of the rows, as once, few or many counts, or as a class when the clone is expanded.

TRBJ2-3 TRBV11-2 once NA CASSARGTQDTQYF TGTGCCAGCAGCGCCCGGGGCACGCAAGATACGCAGTATTTT
TRBJ2-4 TRBV18 NA NA CASSPETGALPRNIQYF TGTGCCAGCTCACCGGAAACTGGGGCCCTGCCGAGAAACATTCAGTACTTC
TRBJ1-2 TRBV27 few TRBD1 CASSPDREDGYTF TGTGCCAGCAGTCCGGACAGGGAGGATGGCTACACCTTC
TRBJ2-3 TRBV6-1 NA NA CASSANNGRYAYF TGTGCCTCCAGCGCGAATAACGGTAGATACGCGTATTTT
TRBJ2-5 TRBV28 few TRBD1 CASRGTGYRGLGETQYF TGTGCCAGCAGAGGGACGGGATACAGGGGGCTAGGGGAGACCCAGTACTTC
TRBJ2-5 TRBV5-1 few NA CASSFIWGRETQYF TGCGCCAGCAGCTTCATATGGGGCCGAGAGACCCAGTACTTC
TRBJ2-3 TRBV30 NA TRBD2 CAMDGTSGSGYAYF TGTGCCATGGATGGGACTAGCGGGAGCGGATACGCGTATTTT
TRBJ1-1 TRBV20-1 once TRBD1 CSARLRGRYTEAFF TGCAGTGCTAGACTCAGGGGGCGTTACACTGAAGCTTTCTTT
TRBJ1-4 TRBV6-5 NA NA CASRVGGTGQKLFF TGTGCCAGCAGGGTTGGGGGCACAGGGCAAAAACTGTTTTTT
TRBJ2-7 TRBV5-1 few TRBD2 CASSTLAGAGEQYF TGCGCCAGCAGCACCCTAGCGGGAGCGGGTGAGCAGTACTTC
TRBJ1-2 TRBV20-1 NA TRBD1 CSANPGQGYSGYTF TGCAGTGCTAATCCGGGACAGGGGTACTCTGGCTACACCTTC
TRBJ2-1 TRBV12-3/TRBV12-4 NA NA CASSLRDRQFF TGTGCCAGCAGTTTGCGGGACCGACAGTTCTTC
TRBJ2-1 TRBV6-5 once TRBD2 CASSYSTTSGSSYNEQFF TGTGCCAGCAGTTACTCTACGACTAGCGGGAGTTCCTACAATGAGCAGTTCTTC
TRBJ1-5 TRBV30 NA NA CAWKDQSFLGPQHF TGTGCCTGGAAGGATCAGAGTTTCCTTGGGCCCCAGCATTTT
TRBJ2-5 TRBV27 NA TRBD1 CASSRGQGRVAFETQYF TGTGCCAGCAGCCGAGGACAGGGGCGGGTAGCCTTTGAGACCCAGTACTTC
TRBJ2-2 TRBV5-1 NA TRBD2 CASSRMASGHTGELFF TGCGCCAGCAGCCGGATGGCTAGCGGCCACACCGGGGAGCTGTTTTTT
TRBJ2-4 TRBV6-5 NA TRBD2 CASRQAGGPISIQYF TGTGCCAGCAGGCAAGCGGGAGGGCCCATTTCCATTCAGTACTTC
TRBJ1-1 TRBV21-1 once NA CASSKEGGRDTEAFF TGTGCCAGCAGCAAAGAGGGGGGGCGGGACACTGAAGCTTTCTTT
TRBJ2-1 TRBV28 once NA CASTKPGQMGNEQFF TGTGCCAGCACCAAACCGGGCCAAATGGGCAATGAGCAGTTCTTC
TRBJ2-3 TRBV28 NA TRBD2 CASSPGLAGLGWGTDTQYF TGTGCCAGCAGTCCGGGACTAGCGGGCCTTGGATGGGGCACAGATACGCAGTATTTT
TRBJ2-4 TRBV6-1 NA NA CASSEAYQYF TGTGCCAGCAGTGAAGCCTACCAGTACTTC
TRBJ1-2 TRBV5-1 NA NA CASSLDGASGSCTF TGCGCCAGCAGCTTGGATGGGGCGTCCGGTTCTTGCACCTTC
TRBJ2-1 TRBV29-1 few NA CSVGGFGEQFF TGCAGCGTTGGTGGGTTTGGGGAGCAGTTCTTC
TRBJ2-7 TRBV7-6 few NA CASSRTDTYEQYF TGTGCCAGCAGCCGGACTGATACCTACGAGCAGTACTTC
TRBJ2-7 TRBV5-6 NA TRBD2 CASSWGLAGSGEQYF TGTGCCAGCAGCTGGGGACTAGCGGGATCCGGCGAGCAGTACTTC
TRBJ2-1 TRBV27 NA TRBD2 CASSLFLGGAGGGNEQFF TGTGCCAGCAGTTTATTCCTCGGAGGAGCGGGAGGGGGGAATGAGCAGTTCTTC
TRBJ2-1 TRBV5-1 few TRBD2 CASSLVYGSGLAGDNEQFF TGCGCCAGCAGCTTGGTATATGGTTCGGGACTAGCGGGGGACAATGAGCAGTTCTTC
TRBJ2-3 TRBV20-1 NA NA CSVHLGTDTQYF TGCAGTGTTCACCTAGGCACAGATACGCAGTATTTT
TRBJ2-7 TRBV28 few NA CASSQVNRDEQYF TGTGCCAGCAGTCAAGTAAATCGCGACGAGCAGTACTTC
TRBJ2-7 TRBV27 NA TRBD1 CASRTGTGPHEQYF TGTGCCAGCAGGACCGGGACAGGGCCTCACGAGCAGTACTTC
TRBJ2-3 TRBV20-1 many NA CSATQIGDTQYF TGCAGTGCTACCCAAATCGGAGATACGCAGTATTTT
TRBJ2-4 TRBV3-1 few NA CASSHGRTGKQYF TGTGCCAGCAGCCATGGACGGACTGGCAAGCAGTACTTC
TRBJ2-3 TRBV6-2/TRBV6-3 NA TRBD1 CASSHGQGRRYAYF TGTGCCAGCAGCCACGGACAGGGGAGGAGATACGCGTATTTT
TRBJ2-4 TRBV24-1 few NA CATSDSGPGAKNIQYF TGTGCCACCAGTGATTCAGGGCCTGGAGCCAAAAACATTCAGTACTTC
TRBJ2-1 TRBV5-6 NA NA CASSPRVGSTYNEQFF TGTGCCAGCAGCCCGCGTGTCGGGAGCACCTACAATGAGCAGTTCTTC
TRBJ2-3 TRBV2 NA TRBD2 CASIITSGGRAADTQYF TGTGCCAGCATTATTACTAGCGGCGGGAGGGCCGCAGATACGCAGTATTTT
TRBJ2-3 TRBV29-1 NA NA CSVAGAESTDTQYF TGCAGCGTTGCAGGGGCCGAAAGCACAGATACGCAGTATTTT
TRBJ2-1 TRBV6-5 few NA CASSYVQRGNSYNEQFF TGTGCCAGCAGTTACGTACAAAGGGGGAACTCCTACAATGAGCAGTTCTTC
TRBJ2-1 TRBV29-1 NA TRBD1 CSSGQGASEQFF TGCAGCTCAGGACAGGGGGCGAGTGAGCAGTTCTTC
TRBJ2-7 TRBV27 NA NA CANTRERSYEQYF TGTGCCAACACTAGGGAGAGGTCCTACGAGCAGTACTTC
TRBJ2-1 TRBV24-1 NA TRBD1 CATSDPGTGPYNEQFF TGTGCCACCAGTGATCCCGGGACAGGGCCTTACAATGAGCAGTTCTTC
TRBJ1-4 TRBV7-3 few NA CASSLGMGEKLFF TGTGCCAGCAGCTTGGGGATGGGAGAAAAACTGTTTTTT
TRBJ2-3 TRBV7-9 few NA CASSLSLTSTDTQYF TGTGCCAGCAGCTTAAGCCTGACTAGCACAGATACGCAGTATTTT
TRBJ2-1 TRBV5-5 NA NA CASSRRLAVYNEQFF TGTGCCAGCAGCAGGCGTCTAGCAGTTTACAATGAGCAGTTCTTC
TRBJ2-3 TRBV4-1 NA TRBD2 CASSQGGLAGSSSTDTQYF TGCGCCAGCAGCCAGGGTGGACTAGCGGGATCCTCTAGCACAGATACGCAGTATTTT
TRBJ1-1 TRBV9 once TRBD1 CASSVPGGGRGATEAFF TGTGCCAGCAGCGTACCAGGGGGAGGACGAGGGGCCACTGAAGCTTTCTTT
TRBJ1-1 TRBV13 NA NA CASSFGLTQFEAFF TGTGCCAGCAGCTTCGGACTTACCCAATTCGAGGCTTTCTTT
TRBJ2-1 TRBV3-1 few NA CASSQDWFSPSSYNEQFF TGTGCCAGCAGCCAAGACTGGTTTAGCCCGAGCTCCTACAATGAGCAGTTCTTC
TRBJ2-3 TRBV11-2 NA NA CASSLGLMDYLRYAYF TGTGCCAGCAGCTTAGGTCTTATGGATTACTTAAGATACGCGTATTTT
TRBJ1-2 TRBV29-1 many NA CSVEDRGYGYTF TGCAGCGTTGAAGATCGGGGGTATGGCTACACCTTC